Listed below are T cell receptor beta chains from one sample, sequenced in a study of neurological immune-mediated disorders. MiXCR, applied by TCRdb to the 5' RACE reads, yields one record per CDR3 protein. The sample includes tens of thousands of distinct CDR3 sequences, approximately 3.9% seen only once; the top ten take around 1.5%. The sequenced sample consisted of PBMCs. The origin of the receptors is a man aged 25 to 40 with multiple sclerosis. Both conserved end residues are part of each CDR3. A D gene is named only where the DNA matches it firmly. Clone size is stated in some rows and not others, as once, few, many or a class when expanded.

CDR3 protein: CASSFKDTQYF
CDR3 DNA: TGTGCCAGCAGCTTCAAGGATACGCAGTATTTT
D gene: NA
J gene: TRBJ2-3
V gene: TRBV7-8
CDR3 length: 11
clone size: many

CDR3 protein: CSARDLRGEGEKLFF
CDR3 DNA: TGCAGTGCTAGAGATCTCAGGGGAGAGGGGGAAAAACTGTTTTTT
D gene: NA
J gene: TRBJ1-4
V gene: TRBV20-1
CDR3 length: 15
clone size: many

CDR3 protein: CAWSVGESYEQYF
CDR3 DNA: TGTGCCTGGAGTGTTGGGGAGAGCTACGAGCAGTACTTC
D gene: NA
J gene: TRBJ2-7
V gene: TRBV30
CDR3 length: 13
clone size: NA

CDR3 protein: CASSSGLGAREQYF
CDR3 DNA: TGTGCCAGCAGTTCCGGGTTAGGAGCTCGGGAGCAGTACTTC
D gene: NA
J gene: TRBJ2-7
V gene: TRBV28
CDR3 length: 14
clone size: many

CDR3 protein: CATSRDRGRNSPLHF
CDR3 DNA: TGTGCCACCAGCAGGGATAGGGGTAGAAATTCACCCCTCCACTTT
D gene: NA
J gene: TRBJ1-6
V gene: TRBV15
CDR3 length: 15
clone size: many

CDR3 protein: CASSVSSGNTIYF
CDR3 DNA: TGTGCCAGCAGCGTCTCCTCTGGAAACACCATATATTTT
D gene: NA
J gene: TRBJ1-3
V gene: TRBV9
CDR3 length: 13
clone size: many

CDR3 protein: CASSRGGAMGETQYF
CDR3 DNA: TGTGCCAGCAGCCGCGGGGGGGCAATGGGAGAGACCCAGTACTTC
D gene: TRBD2
J gene: TRBJ2-5
V gene: TRBV6-5
CDR3 length: 15
clone size: many

CDR3 protein: CASRTTGTANEKLFF
CDR3 DNA: TGCGCCAGCAGAACCACCGGGACAGCAAATGAAAAACTGTTTTTT
D gene: TRBD1
J gene: TRBJ1-4
V gene: TRBV5-1
CDR3 length: 15
clone size: many

CDR3 protein: CSVTRQGTNYGYTF
CDR3 DNA: TGCAGCGTCACACGACAGGGAACTAACTATGGCTACACCTTC
D gene: TRBD1
J gene: TRBJ1-2
V gene: TRBV29-1
CDR3 length: 14
clone size: few

CDR3 protein: CASSQVAQDEQFF
CDR3 DNA: TGTGCCAGCAGCCAAGTAGCCCAGGATGAGCAGTTCTTC
D gene: NA
J gene: TRBJ2-1
V gene: TRBV3-1
CDR3 length: 13
clone size: many

CDR3 protein: CASSSSRDRTYEQYF
CDR3 DNA: TGTGCCAGCAGTTCATCAAGGGACAGGACCTACGAGCAGTACTTC
D gene: TRBD1
J gene: TRBJ2-7
V gene: TRBV28
CDR3 length: 15
clone size: many

CDR3 protein: CSAARDRRSYEQYF
CDR3 DNA: TGCAGTGCTGCCAGGGACAGGAGGTCCTACGAGCAGTACTTC
D gene: TRBD1
J gene: TRBJ2-7
V gene: TRBV20-1
CDR3 length: 14
clone size: many

CDR3 protein: CASAQGAGNTIYF
CDR3 DNA: TGTGCCAGCGCTCAGGGGGCTGGAAACACCATATATTTT
D gene: TRBD1
J gene: TRBJ1-3
V gene: TRBV28
CDR3 length: 13
clone size: many

CDR3 protein: CASSENGGNNEQFF
CDR3 DNA: TGTGCCAGCAGTGAAAACGGGGGAAACAATGAGCAGTTCTTC
D gene: NA
J gene: TRBJ2-1
V gene: TRBV6-1
CDR3 length: 14
clone size: many

CDR3 protein: CASSLGQENTEAFF
CDR3 DNA: TGCGCCAGCAGCTTGGGACAGGAGAACACTGAAGCTTTCTTT
D gene: NA
J gene: TRBJ1-1
V gene: TRBV5-1
CDR3 length: 14
clone size: many

CDR3 protein: CASSLGVGGRLSPLNF
CDR3 DNA: TGTGCCAGCAGTTTAGGGGTGGGTGGGCGTCTATCACCCCTCAACTTT
D gene: NA
J gene: TRBJ1-6
V gene: TRBV7-2
CDR3 length: 16
clone size: NA

CDR3 protein: CASSLGGTASQETQYF
CDR3 DNA: TGTGCCAGCAGCCTCGGTGGGACAGCTTCCCAAGAGACCCAGTACTTC
D gene: TRBD1
J gene: TRBJ2-5
V gene: TRBV14
CDR3 length: 16
clone size: many

CDR3 protein: CASSLGQSEQYF
CDR3 DNA: TGCGCCAGCAGCCTTGGACAATCCGAGCAGTACTTC
D gene: NA
J gene: TRBJ2-7
V gene: TRBV5-1
CDR3 length: 12
clone size: many

CDR3 protein: CSVEVTGGTEAFF
CDR3 DNA: TGCAGCGTTGAAGTAACAGGTGGAACTGAAGCTTTCTTT
D gene: NA
J gene: TRBJ1-1
V gene: TRBV29-1
CDR3 length: 13
clone size: many

CDR3 protein: CASSRGRDRDYGYTF
CDR3 DNA: TGTGCCAGCTCTCGCGGCCGGGACAGAGACTATGGCTACACCTTC
D gene: TRBD1
J gene: TRBJ1-2
V gene: TRBV18
CDR3 length: 15
clone size: many

CDR3 protein: CSAIKGTASGANVLTF
CDR3 DNA: TGCAGTGCAATTAAGGGGACTGCCTCTGGGGCCAACGTCCTGACTTTC
D gene: NA
J gene: TRBJ2-6
V gene: TRBV20-1
CDR3 length: 16
clone size: NA

CDR3 protein: CSVGHSYEQYF
CDR3 DNA: TGCAGCGTAGGACACTCCTACGAGCAGTACTTC
D gene: NA
J gene: TRBJ2-7
V gene: TRBV29-1
CDR3 length: 11
clone size: few

CDR3 protein: CASSAGQDQPQHF
CDR3 DNA: TGCGCCTCATCCGCAGGTCAAGATCAGCCCCAGCATTTT
D gene: NA
J gene: TRBJ1-5
V gene: TRBV5-1
CDR3 length: 13
clone size: many

CDR3 protein: CASSLGGQPPYEQYF
CDR3 DNA: TGTGCCAGCAGCTTGGGCGGACAGCCTCCCTACGAGCAGTACTTC
D gene: NA
J gene: TRBJ2-7
V gene: TRBV5-6
CDR3 length: 15
clone size: many

CDR3 protein: CASSPGNMNTEAFF
CDR3 DNA: TGTGCCAGCAGCCCCGGGAACATGAACACTGAAGCTTTCTTT
D gene: NA
J gene: TRBJ1-1
V gene: TRBV7-2
CDR3 length: 14
clone size: many

CDR3 protein: CASQKGQRNTEAFF
CDR3 DNA: TGTGCCAGCCAGAAGGGACAGAGAAACACTGAAGCTTTCTTT
D gene: TRBD1
J gene: TRBJ1-1
V gene: TRBV9
CDR3 length: 14
clone size: many

CDR3 protein: CSARDFVLEETQYF
CDR3 DNA: TGCAGTGCTAGGGACTTCGTGCTTGAAGAGACCCAGTACTTC
D gene: NA
J gene: TRBJ2-5
V gene: TRBV20-1
CDR3 length: 14
clone size: many

CDR3 protein: CSARNPGQGRGTQYF
CDR3 DNA: TGCAGTGCTAGGAACCCGGGACAGGGACGGGGGACCCAGTACTTC
D gene: TRBD1
J gene: TRBJ2-5
V gene: TRBV20-1
CDR3 length: 15
clone size: many

CDR3 protein: CAISEVGLSTDTQYF
CDR3 DNA: TGTGCCATCAGTGAGGTGGGACTAAGCACAGATACGCAGTATTTT
D gene: TRBD2
J gene: TRBJ2-3
V gene: TRBV10-3
CDR3 length: 15
clone size: many

CDR3 protein: CASRLQKTSTDTQYF
CDR3 DNA: TGTGCCAGCAGGCTTCAGAAAACTAGCACAGATACGCAGTATTTT
D gene: NA
J gene: TRBJ2-3
V gene: TRBV2
CDR3 length: 15
clone size: many

CDR3 protein: CSARDGGQGSYNSPLHF
CDR3 DNA: TGCAGTGCTAGAGATGGGGGACAGGGAAGCTATAATTCACCCCTCCACTTT
D gene: TRBD1
J gene: TRBJ1-6
V gene: TRBV20-1
CDR3 length: 17
clone size: many

CDR3 protein: CSATAGSTEAFF
CDR3 DNA: TGCAGTGCTACGGCGGGTAGCACTGAAGCTTTCTTT
D gene: NA
J gene: TRBJ1-1
V gene: TRBV20-1
CDR3 length: 12
clone size: many

CDR3 protein: CASSSRPVVSYGYTF
CDR3 DNA: TGTGCCAGCAGTTCCCGACCGGTGGTCTCCTATGGCTACACCTTC
D gene: NA
J gene: TRBJ1-2
V gene: TRBV12-3/TRBV12-4
CDR3 length: 15
clone size: many

CDR3 protein: CASSYRDSSYEQYF
CDR3 DNA: TGTGCCAGCAGCTACCGGGACAGCTCCTACGAGCAGTACTTC
D gene: TRBD1
J gene: TRBJ2-7
V gene: TRBV7-6
CDR3 length: 14
clone size: many

CDR3 protein: CASSLGGQGNTEAFF
CDR3 DNA: TGCGCCAGCAGCTTGGGCGGACAGGGGAACACTGAAGCTTTCTTT
D gene: TRBD1
J gene: TRBJ1-1
V gene: TRBV5-1
CDR3 length: 15
clone size: many

CDR3 protein: CASSSTGNTQYF
CDR3 DNA: TGTGCCAGCAGCTCTACAGGCAATACGCAGTATTTT
D gene: NA
J gene: TRBJ2-3
V gene: TRBV7-9
CDR3 length: 12
clone size: many

CDR3 protein: CSARHILGTDTQYF
CDR3 DNA: TGCAGTGCTAGACACATCCTAGGCACAGATACGCAGTATTTT
D gene: NA
J gene: TRBJ2-3
V gene: TRBV20-1
CDR3 length: 14
clone size: many

CDR3 protein: CASSTGLAGGSFYEQYF
CDR3 DNA: TGTGCCAGCAGCACTGGACTAGCGGGAGGGTCCTTCTACGAGCAGTACTTC
D gene: TRBD2
J gene: TRBJ2-7
V gene: TRBV5-4
CDR3 length: 17
clone size: many

CDR3 protein: CASSHFGTGELFF
CDR3 DNA: TGTGCCAGCAGCCATTTTGGCACCGGGGAGCTGTTTTTT
D gene: NA
J gene: TRBJ2-2
V gene: TRBV3-1
CDR3 length: 13
clone size: many

CDR3 protein: CASRRWGKGVGNTIYF
CDR3 DNA: TGTGCCAGCAGGCGGTGGGGGAAGGGGGTCGGAAACACCATATATTTT
D gene: NA
J gene: TRBJ1-3
V gene: TRBV28
CDR3 length: 16
clone size: many

CDR3 protein: CASSLGRGLTDTQYF
CDR3 DNA: TGTGCCAGCAGCTTAGGACGGGGACTCACAGATACGCAGTATTTT
D gene: NA
J gene: TRBJ2-3
V gene: TRBV7-2
CDR3 length: 15
clone size: many

CDR3 protein: CSATENTEAFF
CDR3 DNA: TGCAGTGCTACCGAAAACACTGAAGCTTTCTTT
D gene: NA
J gene: TRBJ1-1
V gene: TRBV20-1
CDR3 length: 11
clone size: many

CDR3 protein: CASSLGRGVAEQYF
CDR3 DNA: TGTGCCAGCAGTTTGGGCAGGGGAGTCGCCGAGCAGTACTTC
D gene: NA
J gene: TRBJ2-7
V gene: TRBV12-3/TRBV12-4
CDR3 length: 14
clone size: many

CDR3 protein: CSGSGEAYEQYF
CDR3 DNA: TGCAGCGGCTCAGGGGAAGCCTACGAGCAGTACTTC
D gene: NA
J gene: TRBJ2-7
V gene: TRBV29-1
CDR3 length: 12
clone size: many

CDR3 protein: CASSFLITGELFF
CDR3 DNA: TGTGCCAGCAGTTTTCTCATCACCGGGGAGCTGTTTTTT
D gene: NA
J gene: TRBJ2-2
V gene: TRBV28
CDR3 length: 13
clone size: many

CDR3 protein: CASSLGQGGNSPLHF
CDR3 DNA: TGTGCCAGCAGCTTAGGCCAAGGGGGTAATTCACCCCTCCACTTT
D gene: NA
J gene: TRBJ1-6
V gene: TRBV7-6
CDR3 length: 15
clone size: many

CDR3 protein: CSAFSTESSYEQYF
CDR3 DNA: TGCAGTGCTTTCTCAACGGAAAGCTCCTACGAGCAGTACTTC
D gene: NA
J gene: TRBJ2-7
V gene: TRBV20-1
CDR3 length: 14
clone size: many

CDR3 protein: CASSRPPSGGEVNTGELFF
CDR3 DNA: TGCGCCAGCAGCCGCCCCCCCAGTGGGGGGGAGGTAAACACCGGGGAGCTGTTTTTT
D gene: TRBD2
J gene: TRBJ2-2
V gene: TRBV5-1
CDR3 length: 19
clone size: many

CDR3 protein: CASSSGQGDYTEAFF
CDR3 DNA: TGCGCCAGCAGCTCCGGACAGGGGGACTACACAGAAGCTTTCTTT
D gene: TRBD1
J gene: TRBJ1-1
V gene: TRBV5-1
CDR3 length: 15
clone size: NA

CDR3 protein: CASSQTGALSYNEQFF
CDR3 DNA: TGTGCCAGCAGCCAGACCGGGGCCCTTTCCTACAATGAGCAGTTCTTC
D gene: NA
J gene: TRBJ2-1
V gene: TRBV3-1
CDR3 length: 16
clone size: many

CDR3 protein: CASSFGGGTGFYNEQFF
CDR3 DNA: TGTGCCAGCAGCTTTGGGGGAGGGACAGGGTTCTACAATGAGCAGTTCTTC
D gene: TRBD1
J gene: TRBJ2-1
V gene: TRBV7-6
CDR3 length: 17
clone size: many

CDR3 protein: CASSFTAETQYF
CDR3 DNA: TGTGCCAGCAGTTTCACAGCTGAGACCCAGTACTTC
D gene: NA
J gene: TRBJ2-5
V gene: TRBV12-3/TRBV12-4
CDR3 length: 12
clone size: many

CDR3 protein: CASSLATAGGNTIYF
CDR3 DNA: TGTGCCAGCAGCTTAGCCACGGCGGGTGGAAACACCATATATTTT
D gene: NA
J gene: TRBJ1-3
V gene: TRBV7-2
CDR3 length: 15
clone size: few

CDR3 protein: CSAWTGAGSPLNF
CDR3 DNA: TGCAGTGCTTGGACAGGGGCAGGGTCACCCCTCAACTTT
D gene: TRBD1
J gene: TRBJ1-6
V gene: TRBV20-1
CDR3 length: 13
clone size: NA

CDR3 protein: CASSLGWGGGARGYNEQFF
CDR3 DNA: TGCGCCAGCAGCTTGGGATGGGGGGGAGGCGCCAGGGGATACAATGAGCAGTTCTTC
D gene: NA
J gene: TRBJ2-1
V gene: TRBV5-1
CDR3 length: 19
clone size: many

CDR3 protein: CASAGVSSYNEQFF
CDR3 DNA: TGTGCCAGCGCGGGGGTGAGCTCCTACAATGAGCAGTTCTTC
D gene: TRBD2
J gene: TRBJ2-1
V gene: TRBV7-2
CDR3 length: 14
clone size: many

CDR3 protein: CSATHREKGYGYTF
CDR3 DNA: TGCAGTGCTACTCACAGGGAGAAGGGCTATGGCTACACCTTC
D gene: NA
J gene: TRBJ1-2
V gene: TRBV20-1
CDR3 length: 14
clone size: few

CDR3 protein: CAWPRSGRASVGEFF
CDR3 DNA: TGTGCCTGGCCGCGTAGCGGGAGGGCCTCGGTCGGTGAGTTCTTC
D gene: TRBD2
J gene: TRBJ2-1
V gene: TRBV5-5
CDR3 length: 15
clone size: many

CDR3 protein: CSARVGTSMVYEQYF
CDR3 DNA: TGCAGTGCTAGAGTTGGAACGAGTATGGTCTACGAGCAGTACTTC
D gene: NA
J gene: TRBJ2-7
V gene: TRBV20-1
CDR3 length: 15
clone size: many